These 28 T cell receptor beta chains came from one sample sequenced in a study of T-cell memory formation after mild COVID-19 (dated by TCRdb to the early 2020s). The protocol used for the library was 5' RACE. The sequencer was an Illumina NovaSeq 6000. The public sequencing data were trimmed at Q25 with fastp and processed into clonotypes with MiXCR by TCRdb, which kept only in-frame beta chains. CDR3 protein sequences are deduplicated, and each keeps its most common genes and DNA. The sample table holds 250,000 or so distinct CDR3 sequences, of which over 9% were seen once. Roughly a fifth of the sample is held by the ten biggest clonotypes. The source material was PBMCs or a T cell subset sorted from them (not recorded which). Receptor source: a man younger than 30 who had mild COVID-19 (a few samples of this study predate the infection). The sample titles of this study are shuffled in the database, so cell type and time point are left out; the donor was told from shared clones.

In this sample, this clonotype turned up a few times. The chain has TRBV5-1 and TRBJ1-1; D perhaps matches TRBD1 (5 bases). CDR1 and CDR2 from the germline V gene are SGHRS and YFSETQ. Between the trimmed V and J ends, which lost 5 bases and 1 base, there was a span of 18 bases. This CDR3 has 16 residues. CDR3 region: CASSQSPDRWNTEAFF. The CDR3 region has the DNA TGCGCCAGCAGTCAATCCCCAGACAGATGGAACACTGAAGCTTTCTTT.

This clonotype was recorded many times. This sequence joins TRBV20-1 and TRBJ2-3; D remains unclear. CDR3 size: 17 residues. CDR1 is DFQATT, CDR2 SNEGSKA, per germline (reference sequence). Trimming cost V 0 bases and J 1 base, with 17 bases left between them. The CDR3 loop reads CSARDPARGPGTDTQYF. The CDR3 DNA is TGCAGTGCTAGAGACCCGGCGAGAGGCCCCGGCACAGATACGCAGTATTTT.

This clonotype occurred a few times. This chain joins TRBV27 and TRBJ1-2; D not certain. The V end was cut by 0 bases, the J end by 1 base, with 6 bases between. CDR1 and CDR2 from the germline V gene are MNHEY and SMNVEV (reference sequence). This CDR3 is 14 amino acids long. This chain's CDR3 is CASSLSGGNYGYTF. The CDR3 bases are TGTGCCAGCAGTTTATCGGGCGGTAACTATGGCTACACCTTC.

The genes are TRBV7-9 and TRBJ2-2; 9 bases map to TRBD2. Trimming cost V 3 bases and J 2 bases; bases outside gene matches: 1. The germline V gene has CDR1 SEHNR and CDR2 FQNEAQ (reference sequence). The length of the CDR3 is 15 residues. DNA of the CDR3: TGTGCCAGCAGCTTGACTAGCGGAAACACCGGGGAGCTGTTTTTT. It yields the protein CASSLTSGNTGELFF. Supplemented by reference TRBV7-9 and TRBJ2-2, the full variable domain reads DTGVSQNPRHKITKRGQNVTFRCDPISEHNRLYWYRQTLGQGPEFLTYFQNEAQLEKSRLLSDRFSAERPKGSFSTLEIQRTEQGDSAMYLCASSLTSGNTGELFFGEGSRLTVL.

This clonotype was seen at least ten times. The rearrangement uses TRBV7-9 and TRBJ2-1; D call uncertain. V was pared by 5 bases and J by 7 bases, with 12 bases between. Germline-derived CDR1 and CDR2 are SEHNR and FQNEAQ (reference sequence). This CDR3 is 13 amino acids long. The CDR3, as DNA: TGTGCCAGCAGCGGGCTTGGCGAGAATGAGCAGTTCTTC. This sequence encodes CASSGLGENEQFF.

This chain links TRBV25-1 with TRBJ1-2; no definite D call. Trimming stripped 2 bases from V and 0 bases from J, with 4 bases between. Germline assignment: CDR1 MGHDK and CDR2 SYGVNS. The CDR3 sequence is 13 residues long. The CDR3 DNA follows: TGTGCCAGCAGTGAACTTGCTAACTATGGCTACACCTTC. Protein: CASSELANYGYTF.

This clonotype has a handful of counts. CDR3 in amino acids: CASSPPGRSDGYTF. The CDR3 bases are TGTGCCAGCAGCCCTCCGGGACGGTCTGACGGCTACACCTTC. The chain recombines TRBV5-4 with TRBJ1-2, with D possibly being TRBD1 (5 bases). The germline V gene encodes CDR1 SGHNT and CDR2 YYREEE (reference sequence). The CDR3 has 14 residues. Trimming removed 4 bases from V and 8 bases from J, with 18 bases in between.

This chain links TRBV5-5 with TRBJ1-1; D may be TRBD1 (5 bases). This CDR3 spans 16 amino acids. Germline V gene data show CDR1 as SGHKS and CDR2 as YYEKEE (reference sequence). Between the trimmed V and J ends, which lost 4 bases and 7 bases, there was a span of 23 bases. This CDR3 is CASSPWMGGDGGEAFF. The CDR3 DNA reads TGTGCCAGCAGCCCTTGGATGGGAGGCGACGGGGGTGAAGCTTTCTTT. The complete variable domain, with remaining parts taken from reference TRBV5-5 and TRBJ1-1, reads DAGVTQSPTHLIKTRGQQVTLRCSPISGHKSVSWYQQVLGQGPQFIFQYYEKEERGRGNFPDRFSARQFPNYSSELNVNALLLGDSALYLCASSPWMGGDGGEAFFGQGTRLTVV.

The sample holds a few counts of this clonotype. CDR3 sequence (DNA): TGTGCCAGCAGTTTAACCGTTCAGAACACTGAAGCTTTCTTT. It yields the protein CASSLTVQNTEAFF. J is TRBJ1-1 and V is TRBV12-3 or TRBV12-4; no reliable D call. Trimming took 2 bases from V and 1 from J, leaving 8 bases between them. The CDR3 is made up of 14 amino acids.

This clonotype was counted a few times. This rearrangement joins TRBV29-1 to TRBJ2-6; TRBD2 is a possible D gene (5 bases). The CDR3 is 16 residues long. Trimming removed 0 bases at V and 4 bases at J, with 13 bases between. Germline CDR1 SQVTM, CDR2 ANQGSEA. In nucleotides, the CDR3 is TGCAGCGTTGAAGATCTCTCGGGATCCGGGGCCAACGTCCTGACTTTC. Protein sequence: CSVEDLSGSGANVLTF.

This chain joins TRBV11-2 and TRBJ1-1, with TRBD1 matching 8 bases. The CDR3 runs to 14 residues. The germline gives CDR1 SGHAT, CDR2 FQNNGV. The V segment lost 6 bases and the J segment 5 bases; nucleotides outside the gene matches: 8. The CDR3 is CASSLNRQGTEAFF. In DNA form, the CDR3 reads TGTGCCAGCAGTCTCAACAGACAGGGGACTGAAGCTTTCTTT.

This clonotype was recorded a few times. The V and J genes are TRBV30 and TRBJ1-1, with unresolved D. CDR1 GTSNPN and CDR2 SVGIG come from the germline V gene (reference sequence). The CDR3 is 12 amino acids. V dropped 0 bases and J dropped 4 bases, with 6 bases sitting between them. CDR3 sequence: CAWSVRGTEAFF. The CDR3 nucleotides read TGTGCCTGGAGTGTACGGGGCACTGAAGCTTTCTTT.

The table lists this clonotype with a few counts. The rearrangement joins TRBV7-9 to TRBJ2-7; D remains unclear. The CDR3 is made up of 12 amino acids. Per germline, CDR1 SEHNR and CDR2 FQNEAQ (reference sequence). V dropped 3 bases and J dropped 2 bases, with 5 bases sitting between them. The CDR3 loop reads CASSFSTYEQYV. The DNA for the CDR3 is TGTGCCAGCAGCTTTAGTACCTACGAGCAGTACGTC.

This clonotype was found a few times. CDR3 protein: CASTSPYQETQYF. DNA of the CDR3: TGTGCCAGCACCTCTCCGTACCAAGAGACCCAGTACTTC. The chain links TRBV7-9 to TRBJ2-5; the D is unclear. The CDR3 spans 13 residues. Deletions cut 7 bases from V and 0 bases from J, with 9 bases between. Per the germline V gene, CDR1 is SEHNR and CDR2 is FQNEAQ (reference sequence).

The chain links TRBV5-1 to TRBJ1-2; D is perhaps TRBD1 (5 bases). The CDR3 covers 13 residues. Per the germline V gene, CDR1 is SGHRS and CDR2 is YFSETQ. V shed 0 bases and J shed 6 bases, with 9 bases lying between them. The chain's CDR3 is CASSLAGGDGYTF. CDR3 nucleotide sequence: TGCGCCAGCAGCTTGGCCGGGGGGGATGGCTACACCTTC.

This clonotype was counted between two and nine times. The rearrangement uses TRBV10-3 and TRBJ2-7; D is tentatively TRBD1 or TRBD2 (5 bases each). CDR1 and CDR2 (germline): ENHRY, SYGVKD. CDR3 length equals 14 residues. Trimming left V 5 bases short and J 3 bases short, with 14 bases between. CDR3 sequence (DNA): TGTGCCATCAGTCCCGGGACGGAGCTCTACGAGCAGTACTTC. Translated: CAISPGTELYEQYF.

The rearrangement joins TRBV4-3 to TRBJ2-3; the D gene is possibly TRBD2 (6 bases). Trimming pared 4 bases from V and 6 bases from J, leaving 20 bases between. CDR1 and CDR2 from the germline V gene are LGHNA and YSLEER. This CDR3 is 16 amino acids long. This CDR3 reads CASSPRTTGPADTQYF. In nucleotides, the CDR3 is TGCGCCAGCAGCCCGCGGACTACCGGACCAGCGGATACGCAGTATTTT.

This clonotype was counted between two and nine times. This chain connects TRBV4-1 to TRBJ1-2, with D perhaps matching TRBD1 (6 bases). The CDR3 has 15 residues. The germline V gene encodes CDR1 MGHRA and CDR2 YSYEKL. Trimming took off 2 bases at V and 4 bases at J, with 14 bases between the two ends. CDR3 coding DNA: TGCGCCAGCAGCCAACTTCCGGGGGCCGGCTATGGCTACACCTTC. Amino acids: CASSQLPGAGYGYTF.

Only a few counts were recorded for this clonotype. V and J are TRBV3-1 and TRBJ1-2; D is possibly TRBD1 (5 bases). Germline V gene sequence: CDR1 LGHDT, CDR2 YNNKEL (reference sequence). Trimming took 0 bases from V and 5 from J, leaving 10 bases between them. This CDR3 spans 14 amino acids. Here the CDR3 DNA reads TGTGCCAGCAGCCAAGATGAGGGGCGGTATGGCTACACCTTC. Protein product: CASSQDEGRYGYTF.

This chain joins TRBV6-2 or TRBV6-3 and TRBJ2-2; D not resolved. Germline V gene lookup returns CDR1 MNHEY and CDR2 SVGEGT. The CDR3 sequence is 13 residues long. Trimming removed 2 bases at V and 4 bases at J, with 5 bases between. The CDR3 here is CASSYGVTGELFF. CDR3 nucleotides: TGTGCCAGCAGTTACGGGGTCACCGGGGAGCTGTTTTTT.

This clonotype came up many times. This sequence joins TRBV5-1 and TRBJ2-3, with 11 bases that match TRBD2. This CDR3 spans 14 amino acids. V was clipped by 1 base and J by 14 bases; unmatched bases: 9. From germline, CDR1 is SGHRS and CDR2 YFSETQ. The CDR3 reads CASSLLSLSGGAYF. The CDR3 region has the DNA TGCGCCAGCAGCTTGCTTTCCCTTAGCGGGGGGGCGTATTTT.

Here the CDR3 DNA reads TGCGCCAGCAGCCATGGAGGGAGGTCCGGGGAGCTGTTTTTT. This encodes CASSHGGRSGELFF. The chain is built from TRBV5-1 and TRBJ2-2; a possible D gene is TRBD2 (6 bases). The ends were cut back, 4 bases at V and 6 bases at J, with 13 bases in the middle. CDR1 and CDR2 (germline): SGHRS, YFSETQ. The CDR3 loop spans 14 amino acids. The full variable domain, rest sourced from reference TRBV5-1 and TRBJ2-2, is KAGVTQTPRYLIKTRGQQVTLSCSPISGHRSVSWYQQTPGQGLQFLFEYFSETQRNKGNFPGRFSGRQFSNSRSEMNVSTLELGDSALYLCASSHGGRSGELFFGEGSRLTVL.

The rearrangement joins TRBV7-9 to TRBJ2-3; D may correspond to TRBD1 or TRBD2 (5 bases each). V lost 5 bases, J lost 6 bases, and 12 bases lay in between. The CDR3 is made up of 13 amino acids. Germline V gene data show CDR1 as SEHNR and CDR2 as FQNEAQ (reference sequence). The CDR3 DNA is TGTGCCAGCAGCGGCCCCTGGGGGGATACGCAGTATTTT. Translation gives CASSGPWGDTQYF.

This clonotype was found many times. V is TRBV5-1 and J is TRBJ2-5; D might be TRBD1 (6 bases). The V end lost 4 bases, the J end lost 2 bases, and 12 bases lay between the germline ends. From germline, CDR1 is SGHRS and CDR2 YFSETQ. This CDR3 comprises 14 residues. The CDR3 region is CASSIQGFQETQYF. CDR3 coding DNA: TGCGCCAGCAGCATCCAGGGGTTTCAAGAGACCCAGTACTTC.

This clonotype came up a few times. The chain recombines TRBV28 with TRBJ1-1; 9 nucleotides agree with TRBD1. V lost 3 bases to trimming and J lost 5 bases; unmatched junction nucleotides: 7. Germline CDR1 MDHEN, CDR2 SYDVKM. The CDR3 loop spans 15 amino acids. DNA for the CDR3: TGTGCCAGCAGTTTGTGGGACAGGGTCGGTACTGAAGCTTTCTTT. Encoded protein: CASSLWDRVGTEAFF.

This clonotype came up a few times. The rearrangement uses TRBV4-1 and TRBJ2-7; D not certain. Germline V gene sequence: CDR1 MGHRA, CDR2 YSYEKL. Trimming removed 1 base at V and 5 bases at J, with 12 bases between. This CDR3 contains 14 residues. The CDR3 DNA reads as TGCGCCAGCAGCCAAGCCGGGCCCCTCAACGAGCAGTACTTC. Translation gives CASSQAGPLNEQYF.

This clonotype was recorded a few times. This chain uses TRBV7-2 with TRBJ2-3; no definite D call. The CDR3 sequence is 14 residues long. CDR1 and CDR2 (germline): SGHTA, FQGNSA. Trimming took off 5 bases at V and 4 bases at J, with 13 bases between the two ends. The CDR3 coding sequence is TGTGCCAGCAGCCCAGGAAGGCTCCCAGATACGCAGTATTTT. Translated: CASSPGRLPDTQYF.

The rearrangement links TRBV20-1 to TRBJ2-1, with TRBD1 identical over 9 bases. CDR3 length equals 12 residues. Germline lookup yields CDR1 DFQATT and CDR2 SNEGSKA (reference sequence). V was clipped by 5 bases and J by 9 bases; unmatched bases: 5. The CDR3 nucleotides are TGCAGTGCTTCCGGGACAGGGACTGAGCAGTTCTTC. It encodes CSASGTGTEQFF.